This TCR beta chain originates from a study of blood T cell repertoires in COVID-19. Across the whole study: Acute and convalescent COVID-19 specimens originated in the United States, Italy and Spain. In each case, the material was cDNA or gDNA derived from T cells, B-cell-depleted T cells, or PBMCs.

The V and J ends lost 0 bases and 1 base respectively, with 10 bases between them. The CDR3 length is 15 residues. In germline, CDR1 is MNHNS, CDR2 SASEGT. In the authors' methods: For nucleated cells, counts were estimated from reference gene primer amplification. Assay: immunoSEQ multiplex PCR; the TCRdb copy retains only in-frame clones and omits some. V and J calls plus clone size are reproduced from that table; the DNA served to infer D and trimming. The sample has 90,000 to 120,000 clones, approximately 89% seen once. The material sequenced was peripheral blood. This clonotype originated in a middle-aged man with active or convalescent COVID-19. V and J are TRBV6-1 and TRBJ2-7; D call uncertain. The CDR3: CASSEARSESYEQYF. The CDR3 DNA follows: TGTGCCAGCAGTGAAGCGCGAAGCGAGTCCTACGAGCAGTACTTC.